These 9 T cell receptor beta chains came from one sample sequenced in a study of T-cell reconstitution after alpha-beta-depleted transplantation in children. As it was prepared, the TCRbeta library received unique molecular identifiers. A single record per CDR3 protein comes from TCRdb applying MiXCR to the PCR reads. The sample includes about 640,000 distinct CDR3 sequences, over 10% of them seen just once. Sequenced material: PBMCs, mostly from graft donor cells, taken 360 days after TCRalphabeta/CD19-depleted stem cell transplant. The receptors originated from a male patient aged 10 to 17 who had a stem cell transplant for acute myeloid leukemia, so the T cells may come from the graft donor.

This clonotype was detected a few times. V usage is TRBV28 and J usage is TRBJ2-5; D unclear. The germline gives CDR1 MDHEN, CDR2 SYDVKM. The ends were cut back, 7 bases at V and 5 bases at J, with 8 bases in the middle. The length of the CDR3 is 11 residues. Here the CDR3 DNA reads TGTGCCAGCAAGGTGGGGGAGACCCAGTACTTC. As protein: CASKVGETQYF.

This clonotype was detected many times. V and J are TRBV20-1 and TRBJ2-3; no firm D call. The V gene's germline CDR1 is DFQATT and CDR2 SNEGSKA (reference sequence). CDR3 length equals 16 residues. Trimming removed 0 bases from V and 5 bases from J, with 18 bases in between. In DNA form, the CDR3 reads TGCAGTGCTAGAGATCGGGTGCGCCTATGGGAAGATACGCAGTATTTT. Protein product: CSARDRVRLWEDTQYF.

This CDR3 reads CASRSGTVTDTQYF. CDR3 in DNA: TGCGCCAGCAGGTCCGGGACAGTAACAGATACGCAGTATTTT. The genes are TRBV5-1 and TRBJ2-3, with TRBD1 matching 7 bases. This CDR3 is 14 amino acids long. From germline, CDR1 is SGHRS and CDR2 YFSETQ. The V segment lost 5 bases and the J segment 3 bases; nucleotides outside the gene matches: 6. Full variable domain (missing parts from reference TRBV5-1 and TRBJ2-3): KAGVTQTPRYLIKTRGQQVTLSCSPISGHRSVSWYQQTPGQGLQFLFEYFSETQRNKGNFPGRFSGRQFSNSRSEMNVSTLELGDSALYLCASRSGTVTDTQYFGPGTRLTVL.

The chain carries TRBV20-1 and TRBJ2-1; TRBD2 matches 7 bases. The ends lost 2 bases at V and 4 bases at J; junction bases unmatched: 11. CDR1 DFQATT and CDR2 SNEGSKA come from the germline V gene (reference sequence). CDR3 length: 16 amino acids. The CDR3 spells CSARPPGSGVYNEQFF. The CDR3 DNA reads as TGCAGTGCTAGACCCCCGGGGAGCGGGGTATACAATGAGCAGTTCTTC.

This clonotype was seen a handful of times. This CDR3 is CAISESSGYSPYNEQFF. CDR3 DNA sequence: TGTGCCATCAGTGAGTCGTCAGGATATTCCCCATACAATGAGCAGTTCTTC. V usage is TRBV10-3 and J usage is TRBJ2-1; D gene unclear. CDR3 size: 17 residues. Trimming stripped 0 bases from V and 4 bases from J, with 16 bases between. Germline CDR1 and CDR2: ENHRY and SYGVKD.

The CDR3 sequence: CSVARDRGTDTQYF. The CDR3 bases are TGCAGCGTTGCCCGGGACAGGGGCACAGATACGCAGTATTTT. This rearrangement joins TRBV29-1 to TRBJ2-3, with 9 bases aligning to TRBD1. V shed 4 bases and J 1 base; nucleotides not matched to a gene: 3. The length of the CDR3 is 14 residues. Germline lookup yields CDR1 SQVTM and CDR2 ANQGSEA.

This clonotype showed up many times. The chain couples TRBV13 to TRBJ2-5, with D possibly matching TRBD2 (6 bases). The CDR3 sequence is 14 residues long. Germline V gene data show CDR1 as PRHDT and CDR2 as FYEKMQ (reference sequence). V was cut by 4 bases and J by 4 bases, with 13 bases left in between. In DNA, the CDR3 is TGTGCCAGCAGCTCCTACAGGAGGGCAGAGACCCAGTACTTC. Translating it yields CASSSYRRAETQYF.

Only a few counts were recorded for this clonotype. This chain connects TRBV19 to TRBJ2-7, with D tentatively TRBD1 (6 bases). The V end was cut by 3 bases, the J end by 5 bases, with 14 bases between. Germline assignment: CDR1 LNHDA and CDR2 SQIVND (reference sequence). The CDR3 length is 14 residues. CDR3 nucleotides: TGTGCCAGTAGTATGGGGCTTCGGGACAACGAGCAGTACTTC. This gives the protein CASSMGLRDNEQYF.

V usage is TRBV20-1 and J usage is TRBJ2-2; TRBD1 matches at 8 bases. The CDR3 has 15 amino acids. Germline CDR1 DFQATT, CDR2 SNEGSKA (reference sequence). After removal of 5 bases from V and 0 bases from J, the junction contained 5 bases not matched to a gene. The DNA of the CDR3 is TGCAGTGCTGGGGACAGGCCTACGAACACCGGGGAGCTGTTTTTT. Its translation is CSAGDRPTNTGELFF.